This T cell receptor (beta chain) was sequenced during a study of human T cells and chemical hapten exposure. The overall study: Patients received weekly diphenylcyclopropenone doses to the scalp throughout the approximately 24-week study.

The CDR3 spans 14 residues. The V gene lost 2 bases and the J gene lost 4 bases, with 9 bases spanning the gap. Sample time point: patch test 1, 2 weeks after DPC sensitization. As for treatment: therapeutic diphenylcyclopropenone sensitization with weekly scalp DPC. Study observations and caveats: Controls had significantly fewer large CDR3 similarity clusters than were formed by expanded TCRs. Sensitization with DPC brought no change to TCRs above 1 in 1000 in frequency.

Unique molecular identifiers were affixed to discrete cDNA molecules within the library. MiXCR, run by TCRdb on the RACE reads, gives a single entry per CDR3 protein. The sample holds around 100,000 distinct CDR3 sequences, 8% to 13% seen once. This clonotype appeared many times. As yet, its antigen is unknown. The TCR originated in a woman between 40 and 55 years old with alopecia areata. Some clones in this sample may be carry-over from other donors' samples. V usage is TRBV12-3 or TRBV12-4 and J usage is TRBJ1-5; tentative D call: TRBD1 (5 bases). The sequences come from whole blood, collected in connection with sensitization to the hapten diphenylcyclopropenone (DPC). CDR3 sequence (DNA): TGTGCCAGCAGTTTATCGGGACGGAATCAGCCCCAGCATTTT. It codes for CASSLSGRNQPQHF.